The 18 T cell receptor beta chains below all came from one sample that was sequenced in a study of blood T cell repertoires in COVID-19. Sequencing was performed with immunoSEQ multiplex PCR; in TCRdb, only in-frame clones are kept and a portion is missing. The table has over 200,000 clones, roughly 79% seen once; the top ten hold about 15%. The sequencing sample was made of PBMCs or T cells enriched from blood (not recorded which). The origin of the receptors is a man in his forties who had recovered from COVID-19.

The chain employs TRBV5-4 and TRBJ2-7, with 9 bases identical to TRBD1. This CDR3 has 16 residues. The junction had 12 bases not matched to a gene; V was cut back by 4 bases and J by 4 bases. Per the germline V gene, CDR1 is SGHNT and CDR2 is YYREEE (reference sequence). CDR3 bases: TGTGCCAGCAGCCCAGGTTGGGGACAGGGAGTGTACGAGCAGTACTTC. Protein sequence: CASSPGWGQGVYEQYF.

The V call is TRBV4-3, the J call TRBJ2-5, with TRBD2 matching 13 bases. This CDR3 contains 15 residues. Germline assignment: CDR1 LGHNA and CDR2 YSLEER. The ends lost 3 bases at V and 3 bases at J; junction bases unmatched: 1. The CDR3 DNA is TGCGCCAGCAGCCAGGGACTAGCGGGGAAAGAGACCCAGTACTTC. Translated: CASSQGLAGKETQYF.

This clone turned up a few times. The V call is TRBV11-1, the J call TRBJ2-7; D possibly corresponds to TRBD2 (6 bases). V was trimmed by 5 bases and J by 6 bases, leaving 20 bases between them. The CDR3 is 15 amino acids. Germline V gives CDR1 SGHAT, CDR2 FQDESV (reference sequence). The CDR3 DNA reads TGTGCCAGCAGCCGTAGGGGACTGGGGCCAGTCGAGCAGTACTTC. Translation gives CASSRRGLGPVEQYF.

Only one count was recorded for this clone. The V and J genes are TRBV5-1 and TRBJ1-1; no reliable D call. Germline CDR1 and CDR2: SGHRS and YFSETQ. The ends were cut back, 4 bases at V and 4 bases at J, with 11 bases in the middle. CDR3 length equals 13 residues. In DNA form, the CDR3 reads TGCGCCAGCAGCGGGTTCGGGTTCACTGAAGCTTTCTTT. Amino acid sequence: CASSGFGFTEAFF. Based on the CDR3 plus reference TRBV5-1 and TRBJ1-1, the full variable domain is KAGVTQTPRYLIKTRGQQVTLSCSPISGHRSVSWYQQTPGQGLQFLFEYFSETQRNKGNFPGRFSGRQFSNSRSEMNVSTLELGDSALYLCASSGFGFTEAFFGQGTRLTVV.

V is TRBV7-9 and J is TRBJ2-7; a possible D gene is TRBD1 (6 bases). Germline-derived CDR1 and CDR2 are SEHNR and FQNEAQ (reference sequence). The length of the CDR3 is 13 residues. Deletions cut 7 bases from V and 4 bases from J, with 14 bases between. The CDR3 sequence: CASTRDNHYEQYF. CDR3 DNA: TGTGCCAGCACCCGGGACAACCATTACGAGCAGTACTTC.

V gene TRBV7-9 combines with J gene TRBJ1-2; 8 positions agree with TRBD1. The CDR3 runs to 14 residues. J lost 6 bases, V lost 3 bases, and 6 bases had no gene match. CDR1 is SEHNR, CDR2 FQNEAQ, per germline (reference sequence). The CDR3 nucleotides are TGTGCCAGCAGCTTCCGGGGACAGGAAGATGGCTACACCTTC. Its protein is CASSFRGQEDGYTF. Full variable domain (rest looked up from reference TRBV7-9 and TRBJ1-2): DTGVSQNPRHKITKRGQNVTFRCDPISEHNRLYWYRQTLGQGPEFLTYFQNEAQLEKSRLLSDRFSAERPKGSFSTLEIQRTEQGDSAMYLCASSFRGQEDGYTFGSGTRLTVV.

This clone showed up just a few times. The V and J genes are TRBV5-1 and TRBJ2-5; the D gene is possibly TRBD2 (7 bases). Trimming left V 4 bases short and J 1 base short, with 11 bases between. The CDR3 totals 14 residues. Germline V gene data show CDR1 as SGHRS and CDR2 as YFSETQ. The CDR3 protein is CASSRRGGQETQYF. The CDR3 DNA reads TGCGCCAGCAGCAGGAGGGGGGGCCAAGAGACCCAGTACTTC. Full variable domain (rest looked up from reference TRBV5-1 and TRBJ2-5): KAGVTQTPRYLIKTRGQQVTLSCSPISGHRSVSWYQQTPGQGLQFLFEYFSETQRNKGNFPGRFSGRQFSNSRSEMNVSTLELGDSALYLCASSRRGGQETQYFGPGTRLLVL.

The chain is built from TRBV7-2 and TRBJ2-1, with 10 bases matching TRBD2. CDR3 length: 15 amino acids. Germline lookup yields CDR1 SGHTA and CDR2 FQGNSA. Trimming cost V 3 bases and J 4 bases; bases outside gene matches: 3. The CDR3 protein is CASSFGAGGYNEQFF. The CDR3 DNA reads TGTGCCAGCAGCTTCGGAGCGGGGGGGTACAATGAGCAGTTCTTC.

This chain joins TRBV6-5 and TRBJ1-4; D uncertain. The V gene's germline CDR1 is MNHEY and CDR2 SVGAGI. The V and J ends lost 6 bases and 6 bases respectively, with 17 bases between them. The CDR3 runs 15 residues. The CDR3 is CASSPRPNWYEKLFF. As DNA, the CDR3 is TGTGCCAGCAGCCCCAGGCCCAATTGGTATGAAAAACTGTTTTTT.

This clone has only a few counts. The chain couples TRBV14 to TRBJ1-6; D gene unclear. The CDR3 contains 14 residues. With 3 bases removed from V and 7 bases from J, the gap between germline ends came to 10 bases. Germline V gives CDR1 SGHDN, CDR2 FVKESK. CDR3 amino acids: CASSHFSGNSPLHF. The CDR3 DNA is TGTGCCAGCAGCCATTTCAGCGGGAATTCACCCCTCCACTTT.

This chain connects TRBV5-1 to TRBJ1-2; 8 bases fit TRBD1. CDR3 length: 15 amino acids. J lost 8 bases, V lost 6 bases, and 15 bases had no gene match. Germline-derived CDR1 and CDR2 are SGHRS and YFSETQ. CDR3 amino acids: CASKEEGQAGGGYTF. CDR3 in DNA: TGCGCCAGCAAGGAGGAGGGACAGGCCGGAGGCGGCTACACCTTC.

This CDR3 reads CASSPFGYTF. CDR3 in DNA: TGTGCCAGCAGCCCCTTCGGCTACACCTTC. This chain links TRBV5-8 with TRBJ1-2; D is unresolved. Trimming removed 4 bases at V and 8 bases at J, with 6 bases between. The CDR3 contains 10 residues. Germline values: CDR1 SGHTS, CDR2 YDEGEE.

J is TRBJ1-3 and V is TRBV2; 9 nucleotides align to TRBD1. This CDR3 has 16 amino acids. The germline gives CDR1 SNHLY, CDR2 FYNNEI. The J segment lost 1 base and the V segment lost 5 bases, leaving 6 bases of the junction unmatched. Here the CDR3 reads CASSYTGQGSGNTIYF. The CDR3 DNA reads as TGTGCCAGCAGTTACACGGGACAGGGATCTGGAAACACCATATATTTT.

The chain joins TRBV28 to TRBJ1-2; TRBD1 agrees at 8 bases. The CDR3 consists of 15 residues. V gave up 4 bases and J gave up 13 bases; unmatched junction bases: 17. Germline V gene lookup returns CDR1 MDHEN and CDR2 SYDVKM. This chain's CDR3 is CASSSPSDRASPPTF. In DNA form, the CDR3 reads TGTGCCAGCAGTTCCCCATCGGACAGGGCAAGTCCGCCCACCTTC.

The CDR3 loop reads CASSSDREQPQHF. The CDR3 DNA reads TGTGCCAGCAGCTCCGACAGGGAACAGCCCCAGCATTTT. The chain couples TRBV5-4 to TRBJ1-5; 7 bases are a match to TRBD1. The CDR3 length is 13 residues. The V gene end was trimmed by 3 bases and the J gene end by 7 bases; junction bases not matched to a gene: 4. Germline values: CDR1 SGHNT, CDR2 YYREEE (reference sequence).

The chain combines TRBV7-2 with TRBJ2-5; 9 positions agree with TRBD2. The CDR3 loop spans 13 amino acids. The V gene's germline CDR1 is SGHTA and CDR2 FQGNSA. With 6 bases clipped from V and 5 bases from J, the junction kept 4 bases outside the gene matches. Written as DNA, the CDR3 is TGTGCCAGCAGGGTAGCGGGGGTGGAGACCCAGTACTTC. Translating gives CASRVAGVETQYF.

This sequence joins TRBV5-5 and TRBJ1-2, with D unresolved. CDR3 length: 13 amino acids. The V end lost 2 bases, the J end lost 7 bases, and 12 bases lay between the germline ends. CDR1 and CDR2 from the germline V gene are SGHKS and YYEKEE (reference sequence). Here the CDR3 reads CASSFGDSGGYTF. The CDR3 DNA follows: TGTGCCAGCAGCTTCGGGGATTCGGGTGGCTACACCTTC.

The rearrangement uses TRBV6-5 and TRBJ1-2; maybe TRBD1 (5 bases). Trimming stripped 6 bases from V and 0 bases from J, with 11 bases between. Germline CDR1 MNHEY, CDR2 SVGAGI. This CDR3 contains 14 residues. The CDR3 bases are TGTGCCAGCAGCTACGGGGGGTCTAACTATGGCTACACCTTC. Translating it yields CASSYGGSNYGYTF.